The 12 T cell receptor beta chains below come from one sample, sequenced in a study of tumor-infiltrating lymphocytes in primary liver carcinoma. Making TCR beta cDNA involved approximately 530 ng total RNA and a constant-region primer. Three nested multiplex PCR rounds of slightly modified ARM-PCR generated TCR beta libraries. A C-beta reverse primer was combined with TRBV1-TRBV30 forward primers in the first two PCR rounds, and each round had around 11 cycles. MiXCR, run by TCRdb on the multiplex PCR reads, gives a single entry per CDR3 protein. The repertoire consists of 70,000 to 75,000 distinct CDR3 sequences, with over 60% occurring once and the leading ten covering 28%. DNA and RNA were both co-extracted from 20-30 mg of bulk tissue that had not been sorted. The specimen sequenced was liver tumor tissue from sampling region 4. Subset meaning: tumor region T4, right-lateral pole. These receptors were collected from a man in his forties or fifties with primary liver carcinoma and hepatitis B virus infection.

With regard to this clonotype: This may stem from a read error, because a much larger clone lies one nucleotide away. The chain has TRBV12-3 or TRBV12-4 and TRBJ1-1; TRBD1 is a possible D gene (6 bases). Trimming shortened V by 2 bases and J by 5 bases, and 12 bases separated the two germline ends. The CDR3 has 14 amino acids. The CDR3 protein is CASSLRGAGTEAFF. The CDR3 DNA reads as TGTGCCAGCAGTTTACGGGGGGCAGGGACTGAAGCTTTCTTT.

The table lists this clonotype with many counts. The chain links TRBV6-1 to TRBJ2-3; 7 positions match TRBD2. Trimming removed 1 base from V and 5 bases from J; junction bases left unmatched: 6. The CDR3 covers 15 residues. Germline lookup yields CDR1 MNHNS and CDR2 SASEGT. CDR3 protein: CASSEVSAGRDTQYF. The CDR3 region has the DNA TGTGCCAGCAGTGAAGTTTCAGCGGGACGAGATACGCAGTATTTT.

In this sample, this clonotype turned up a few times. V is TRBV12-3 or TRBV12-4 and J is TRBJ1-1; D ambiguous. The CDR3 sequence is 12 residues long. The germline V and J ends were trimmed by 9 bases and 9 bases, with 17 bases remaining between them. The CDR3, as DNA: TGTGCCAGGAGTCCCACCTCTACTAAAGCTTTCTTT. Residues: CARSPTSTKAFF.

This clonotype was detected ten times or more. This sequence joins TRBV6-5 and TRBJ2-1, with D possibly being TRBD1 or TRBD2 (5 bases each). The CDR3 has 15 amino acids. Trimming left V 2 bases short and J 3 bases short, with 11 bases between. Germline V gene lookup returns CDR1 MNHEY and CDR2 SVGAGI. CDR3 nucleotide sequence: TGTGCCAGCAGTTACGGGGAGCAGGGCTACAATGAGCAGTTCTTC. It encodes CASSYGEQGYNEQFF.

On this clonotype: A much bigger clone sits one base away, suggesting this may be a read error. This chain links TRBV5-1 with TRBJ1-2; the D is unclear. The germline gives CDR1 SGHRS, CDR2 YFSETQ. This CDR3 comprises 15 residues. The CDR3 loop is CASSLVLEANSGYTF. Written as DNA, the CDR3 is TGCGCCAGCAGCTTGGTGCTGGAGGCAAACTCTGGCTACACCTTC.

The chain has TRBV28 and TRBJ2-7; 8 nucleotides align to TRBD1. V shed 0 bases and J 5 bases; nucleotides not matched to a gene: 6. The CDR3 consists of 15 residues. Germline V gene lookup returns CDR1 MDHEN and CDR2 SYDVKM. The CDR3 sequence is CASSLWQTGDDEQYF. In DNA form, the CDR3 reads TGTGCCAGCAGTTTATGGCAGACAGGGGACGACGAGCAGTACTTC.

In regard to this clonotype: The CDR3 carries no conserved terminal phenylalanine or tryptophan, so it likely arises from a read error. It is unclear where the CDR3 begins or ends on the DNA, so no DNA is shown, and the CDR3 is as TCRdb lists it. The CDR3 is CASSVQGGAEASL. V and J are TRBV6-1 and TRBJ1-1; TRBD1 was called by the table and not checked on the DNA. CDR1 is MNHNS, CDR2 SASEGT, per germline. Both ends counted, the CDR3 spans 13 residues.

This clonotype has ten or more counts. The rearrangement links TRBV24-1 to TRBJ2-1, with a tentative D call TRBD1 (5 bases). Germline values: CDR1 KGHDR, CDR2 SFDVKD. This CDR3 comprises 13 residues. Deletions cut 4 bases from V and 7 bases from J, with 10 bases between. In DNA form, the CDR3 reads TGTGCCACCAGTGACCCCGGACAAAATGAGCAGTTCTTC. It is translated as CATSDPGQNEQFF.

A word on this clonotype: Mismatch with germline at one junction end may stem from a read error. The chain is built from TRBV29-1 and TRBJ2-1, with unresolved D. The CDR3 loop spans 14 amino acids. Germline V lookup: CDR1 SQVTM, CDR2 ANQGSEA. The CDR3 bases are TGCAGCATTGAACCTATAGGGACCTACAATGAGCAGTTCTTC. Translation: CSIEPIGTYNEQFF.

The chain combines TRBV10-1 with TRBJ2-7; 9 nucleotides align to TRBD2. The V gene end was trimmed by 7 bases and the J gene end by 3 bases; junction bases not matched to a gene: 10. The CDR3 sequence is 15 residues long. Per germline, CDR1 WNHNN and CDR2 SYGVQD (reference sequence). This chain's CDR3 is CASNDERGASYEQYF. In nucleotides, the CDR3 is TGCGCCAGCAATGACGAGCGGGGGGCAAGCTACGAGCAGTACTTC.

The rearrangement uses TRBV10-3 and TRBJ2-3, with D tentatively TRBD2 (6 bases). The germline gives CDR1 ENHRY, CDR2 SYGVKD. The CDR3 covers 18 residues. Trimming removed 8 bases from V and 5 bases from J, with 29 bases in between. The CDR3 DNA sequence: TGTGCCATCTCAAGAAGGATTCTAACGGGAGAGGGGAGAGATACGCAGTATTTT. Translating it yields CAISRRILTGEGRDTQYF.

V gene TRBV6-5 combines with J gene TRBJ2-1, with 8 bases fitting TRBD2. This CDR3 is built from 16 residues. From germline, CDR1 is MNHEY and CDR2 SVGAGI. J lost 7 bases, V lost 2 bases, and 10 bases had no gene match. CDR3 in DNA: TGTGCCAGCAGTTACATGGGACTAGGGGGGGGTAATGAGCAGTTCTTC. Its translation: CASSYMGLGGGNEQFF.